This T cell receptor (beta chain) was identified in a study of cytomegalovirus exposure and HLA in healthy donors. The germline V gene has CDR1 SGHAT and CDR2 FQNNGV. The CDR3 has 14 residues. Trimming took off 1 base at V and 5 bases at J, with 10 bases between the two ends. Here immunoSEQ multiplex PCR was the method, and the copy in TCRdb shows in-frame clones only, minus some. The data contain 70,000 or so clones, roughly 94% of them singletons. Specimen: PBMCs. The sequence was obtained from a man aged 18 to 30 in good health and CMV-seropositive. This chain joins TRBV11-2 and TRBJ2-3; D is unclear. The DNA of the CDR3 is TGTGCCAGCAGCTTAGGGGCCCCTCAAGATACGCAGTATTTT. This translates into CASSLGAPQDTQYF.